This T cell receptor (beta chain) was obtained from a study of T-cell memory formation after mild COVID-19. Trimming cost V 4 bases and J 6 bases, with 17 bases left between them. There are 15 residues in the CDR3. CDR1 and CDR2 (germline): SGDLS, YYNGEE. From 5'RACE with constant-segment primers came TCR alpha and TCR beta cDNA libraries that carried sample barcodes and UMIs. Each CDR3 protein gets one entry after TCRdb re-called the 5' RACE reads with MiXCR. The sample includes over 55,000 distinct CDR3 sequences, 9.5% of them seen just once. This clonotype was recorded a few times. The chain recombines TRBV9 with TRBJ2-1; D possibly uses TRBD1 or TRBD2 (6 bases each). This sequence originates from a man aged 18-30 years who had mild COVID-19 (a few samples of this study predate the infection). Cell type and time point are not known. The sample was PBMCs or a T cell subset sorted from them (not recorded which). This chain's CDR3 is CASSPWGAGINEQFF. CDR3 in DNA: TGTGCCAGCAGCCCATGGGGGGCAGGGATCAATGAGCAGTTCTTC. Using reference TRBV9 and TRBJ2-1 for the parts outside the CDR3, the full variable domain is DSGVTQTPKHLITATGQRVTLRCSPRSGDLSVYWYQQSLDQGLQFLIQYYNGEERAKGNILERFSAQQFPDLHSELNLSSLELGDSALYFCASSPWGAGINEQFFGPGTRLTVL.